This TCR beta chain derives from a study of cytomegalovirus exposure and HLA in healthy donors. Across the whole study: Genetic ancestry analysis placed approximately 80% of the 300 to 500 donors that were genotyped in the Caucasian-associated cluster.

PCR employed 60 Vbeta and 13 Jbeta primers. Assay used: immunoSEQ multiplex PCR; TCRdb lists only in-frame clones, some missing. The table has 100,000 to 120,000 clones, around 75% seen once; the top ten hold approximately 2%. The CDR3 is made up of 14 amino acids. Germline values: CDR1 MNHNS, CDR2 SASEGT. Trimming cost V 3 bases and J 4 bases, with 9 bases left between them. This clone came up once. Specimen: PBMCs. This clonotype was obtained from a man aged 25-40 years in good health and CMV-seronegative. This chain connects TRBV6-1 to TRBJ1-4, with TRBD1 as a possible D gene (5 bases). CDR3 protein: CASSDDSRNEKLFF. The CDR3 nucleotides read TGTGCCAGCAGTGATGACAGCCGTAATGAAAAACTGTTTTTT.